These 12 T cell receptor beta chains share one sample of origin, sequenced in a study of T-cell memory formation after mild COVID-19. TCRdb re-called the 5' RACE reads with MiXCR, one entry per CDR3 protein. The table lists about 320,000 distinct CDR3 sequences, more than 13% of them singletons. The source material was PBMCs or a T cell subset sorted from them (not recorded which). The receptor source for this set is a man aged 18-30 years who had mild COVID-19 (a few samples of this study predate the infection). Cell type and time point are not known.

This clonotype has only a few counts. CDR3 loop: CASMRSGETQYF. In nucleotides, the CDR3 is TGTGCCAGCATGAGATCAGGGGAGACCCAGTACTTC. The chain has TRBV28 and TRBJ2-5; a weak D match, TRBD1 (5 bases). The CDR3 has 12 amino acids. Between the trimmed V and J ends, which lost 7 bases and 5 bases, there was a span of 11 bases. CDR1 and CDR2 (germline): MDHEN, SYDVKM. Complete variable domain (other parts from reference TRBV28 and TRBJ2-5): DVKVTQSSRYLVKRTGEKVFLECVQDMDHENMFWYRQDPGLGLRLIYFSYDVKMKEKGDIPEGYSVSREKKERFSLILESASTNQTSMYLCASMRSGETQYFGPGTRLLVL.

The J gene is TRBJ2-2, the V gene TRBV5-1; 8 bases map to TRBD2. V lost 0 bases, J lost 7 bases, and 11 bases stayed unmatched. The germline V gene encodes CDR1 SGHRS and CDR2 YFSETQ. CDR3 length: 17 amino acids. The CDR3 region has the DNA TGCGCCAGCAGCTTGGAAGGTCCCGATAGCGGGGTCGGGGAGCTGTTTTTT. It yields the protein CASSLEGPDSGVGELFF.

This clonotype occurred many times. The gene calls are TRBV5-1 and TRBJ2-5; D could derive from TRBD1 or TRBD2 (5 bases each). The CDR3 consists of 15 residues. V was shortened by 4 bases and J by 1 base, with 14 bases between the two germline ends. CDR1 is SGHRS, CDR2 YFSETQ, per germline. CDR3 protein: CASSPRGLGQETQYF. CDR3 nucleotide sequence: TGCGCCAGCAGCCCCCGGGGCCTAGGCCAAGAGACCCAGTACTTC.

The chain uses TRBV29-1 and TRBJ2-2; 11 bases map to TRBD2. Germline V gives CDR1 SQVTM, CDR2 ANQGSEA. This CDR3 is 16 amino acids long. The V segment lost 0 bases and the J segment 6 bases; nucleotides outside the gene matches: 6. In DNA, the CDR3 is TGCAGCGTTGAAGATCGACTAGCGGGGCGCGCCGGGGAGCTGTTTTTT. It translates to CSVEDRLAGRAGELFF.

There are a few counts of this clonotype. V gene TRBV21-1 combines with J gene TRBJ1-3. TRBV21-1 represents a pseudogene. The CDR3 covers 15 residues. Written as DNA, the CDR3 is TGTGCCAGCAGCAAAGCCGGAGGCTCTGGAAACACCATATATTTT. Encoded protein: CASSKAGGSGNTIYF.

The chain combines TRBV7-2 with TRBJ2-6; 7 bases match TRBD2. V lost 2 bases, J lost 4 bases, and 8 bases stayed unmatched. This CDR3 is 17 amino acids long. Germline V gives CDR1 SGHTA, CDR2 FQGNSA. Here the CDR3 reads CASSLKWGGTGANVLTF. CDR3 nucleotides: TGTGCCAGCAGCTTAAAGTGGGGAGGGACCGGGGCCAACGTCCTGACTTTC.

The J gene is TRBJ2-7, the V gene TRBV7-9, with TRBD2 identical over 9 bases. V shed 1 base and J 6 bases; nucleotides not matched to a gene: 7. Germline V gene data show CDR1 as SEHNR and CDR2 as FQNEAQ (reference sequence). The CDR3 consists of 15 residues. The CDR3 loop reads CASSLVPSGTTEQYF. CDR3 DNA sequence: TGTGCCAGCAGCTTAGTTCCTAGCGGGACGACCGAGCAGTACTTC.

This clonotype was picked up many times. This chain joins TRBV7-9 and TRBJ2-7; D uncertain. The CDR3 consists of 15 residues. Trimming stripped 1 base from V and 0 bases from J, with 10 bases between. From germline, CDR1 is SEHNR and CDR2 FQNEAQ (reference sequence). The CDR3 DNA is TGTGCCAGCAGCTTAGGCGTGGGGAACTCCTACGAGCAGTACTTC. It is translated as CASSLGVGNSYEQYF.

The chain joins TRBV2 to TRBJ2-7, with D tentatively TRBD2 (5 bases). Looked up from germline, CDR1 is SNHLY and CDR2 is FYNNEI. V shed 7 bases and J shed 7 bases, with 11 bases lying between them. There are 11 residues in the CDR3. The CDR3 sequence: CASITAGEQYF. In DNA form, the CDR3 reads TGTGCCAGCATAACCGCGGGTGAGCAGTACTTC.

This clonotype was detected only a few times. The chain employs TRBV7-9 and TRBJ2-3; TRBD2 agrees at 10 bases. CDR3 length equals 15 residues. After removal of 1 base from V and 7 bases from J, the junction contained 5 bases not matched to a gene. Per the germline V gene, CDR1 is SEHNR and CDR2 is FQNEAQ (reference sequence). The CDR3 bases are TGTGCCAGCAGCTTAGGGCTAGCGGGGGTCTATACGCAGTATTTT. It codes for CASSLGLAGVYTQYF.

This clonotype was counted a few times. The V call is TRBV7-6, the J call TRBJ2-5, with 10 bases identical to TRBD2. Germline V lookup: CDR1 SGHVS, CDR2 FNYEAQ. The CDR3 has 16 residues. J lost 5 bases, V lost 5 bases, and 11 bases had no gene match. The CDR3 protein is CASSLVTSGAGETQYF. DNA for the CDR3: TGTGCCAGCAGCCTGGTCACTAGCGGGGCGGGGGAGACCCAGTACTTC.

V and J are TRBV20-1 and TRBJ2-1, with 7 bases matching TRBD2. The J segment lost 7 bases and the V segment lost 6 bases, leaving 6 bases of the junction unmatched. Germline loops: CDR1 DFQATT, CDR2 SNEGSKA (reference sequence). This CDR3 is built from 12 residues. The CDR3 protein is CSADNGGNEQFF. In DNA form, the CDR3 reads TGCAGTGCCGATAACGGGGGGAATGAGCAGTTCTTC.